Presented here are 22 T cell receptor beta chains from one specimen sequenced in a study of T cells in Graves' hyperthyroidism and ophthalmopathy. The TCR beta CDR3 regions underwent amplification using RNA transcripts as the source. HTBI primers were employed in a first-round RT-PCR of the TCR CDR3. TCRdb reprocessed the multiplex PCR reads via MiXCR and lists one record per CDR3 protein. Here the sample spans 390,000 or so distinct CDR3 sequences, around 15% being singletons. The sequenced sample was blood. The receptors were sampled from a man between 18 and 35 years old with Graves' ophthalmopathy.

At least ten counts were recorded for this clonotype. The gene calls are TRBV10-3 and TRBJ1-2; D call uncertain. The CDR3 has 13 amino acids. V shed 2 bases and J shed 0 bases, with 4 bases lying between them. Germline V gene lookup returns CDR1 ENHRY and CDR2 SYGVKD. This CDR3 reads CAISETANYGYTF. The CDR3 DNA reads TGTGCCATCAGTGAGACAGCTAACTATGGCTACACCTTC.

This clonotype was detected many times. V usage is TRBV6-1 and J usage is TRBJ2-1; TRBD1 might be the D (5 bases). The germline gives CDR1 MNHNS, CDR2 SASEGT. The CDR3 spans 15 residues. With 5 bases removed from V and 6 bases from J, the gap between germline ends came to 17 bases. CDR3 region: CASSSRPRGLNEQFF. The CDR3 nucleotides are TGTGCCAGCAGTTCCCGACCTAGGGGCCTCAATGAGCAGTTCTTC.

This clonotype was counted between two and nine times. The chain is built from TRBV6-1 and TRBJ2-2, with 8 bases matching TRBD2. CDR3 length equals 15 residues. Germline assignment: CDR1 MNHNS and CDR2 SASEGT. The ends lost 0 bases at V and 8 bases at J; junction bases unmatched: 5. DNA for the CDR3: TGTGCCAGCAGTGAAGCGTTAGCGGGAACTGGGGAGCTGTTTTTT. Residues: CASSEALAGTGELFF.

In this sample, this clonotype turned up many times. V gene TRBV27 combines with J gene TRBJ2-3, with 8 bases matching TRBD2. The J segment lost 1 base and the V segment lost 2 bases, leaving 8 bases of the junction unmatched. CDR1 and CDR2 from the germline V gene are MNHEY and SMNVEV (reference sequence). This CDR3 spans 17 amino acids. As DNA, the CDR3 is TGTGCCAGCAGTTTACTCCGGGTAGCGGGGCGCACAGATACGCAGTATTTT. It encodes CASSLLRVAGRTDTQYF.

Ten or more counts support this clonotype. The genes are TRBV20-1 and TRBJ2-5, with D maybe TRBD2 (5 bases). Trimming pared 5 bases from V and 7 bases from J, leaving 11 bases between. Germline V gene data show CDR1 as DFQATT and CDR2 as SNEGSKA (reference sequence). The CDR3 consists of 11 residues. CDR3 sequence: CSAEAEVTQYF. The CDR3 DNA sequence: TGCAGTGCTGAGGCGGAGGTGACCCAGTACTTC.

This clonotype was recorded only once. The CDR3 is CASSPLMIPNYGYTF. The CDR3 nucleotides are TGTGCCAGCAGTCCTCTGATGATCCCTAACTATGGCTACACCTTC. The chain has TRBV27 and TRBJ1-2; D is unclear. V shed 5 bases and J shed 0 bases, with 13 bases lying between them. This CDR3 has 15 amino acids. Germline lookup yields CDR1 MNHEY and CDR2 SMNVEV (reference sequence).

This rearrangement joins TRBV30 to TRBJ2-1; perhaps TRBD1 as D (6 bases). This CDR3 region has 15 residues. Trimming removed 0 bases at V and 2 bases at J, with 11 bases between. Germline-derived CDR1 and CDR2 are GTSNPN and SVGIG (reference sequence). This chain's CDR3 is CAWSVLRGAYNEQFF. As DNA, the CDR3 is TGTGCCTGGAGTGTACTCAGGGGCGCCTACAATGAGCAGTTCTTC.

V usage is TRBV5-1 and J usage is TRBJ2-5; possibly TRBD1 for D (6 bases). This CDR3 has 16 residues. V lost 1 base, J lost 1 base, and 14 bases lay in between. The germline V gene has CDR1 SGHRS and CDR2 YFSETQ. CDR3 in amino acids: CASSLLPRGSQETQYF. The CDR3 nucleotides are TGCGCCAGCAGCTTGTTACCTAGGGGGTCCCAAGAGACCCAGTACTTC.

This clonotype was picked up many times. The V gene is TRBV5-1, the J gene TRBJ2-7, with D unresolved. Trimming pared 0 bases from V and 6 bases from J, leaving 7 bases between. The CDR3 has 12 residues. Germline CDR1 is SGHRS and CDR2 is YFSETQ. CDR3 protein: CASSLATGEQYF. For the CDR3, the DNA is TGCGCCAGCAGCTTGGCGACGGGCGAGCAGTACTTC. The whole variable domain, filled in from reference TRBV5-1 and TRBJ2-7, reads KAGVTQTPRYLIKTRGQQVTLSCSPISGHRSVSWYQQTPGQGLQFLFEYFSETQRNKGNFPGRFSGRQFSNSRSEMNVSTLELGDSALYLCASSLATGEQYFGPGTRLTVT.

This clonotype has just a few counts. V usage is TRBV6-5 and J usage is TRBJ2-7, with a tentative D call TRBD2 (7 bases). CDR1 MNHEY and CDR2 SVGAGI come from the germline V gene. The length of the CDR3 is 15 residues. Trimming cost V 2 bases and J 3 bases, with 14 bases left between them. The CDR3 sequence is CASSYGGAIYYEQYF. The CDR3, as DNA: TGTGCCAGCAGTTACGGGGGGGCGATTTACTACGAGCAGTACTTC.

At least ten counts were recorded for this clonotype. Here the CDR3 reads CASSPRSGWEQYF. The CDR3 DNA reads as TGCGCCAGCAGCCCCAGGTCCGGATGGGAGCAGTACTTC. The V and J genes are TRBV5-1 and TRBJ2-7; D is unresolved. Germline-derived CDR1 and CDR2 are SGHRS and YFSETQ. The ends were cut back, 4 bases at V and 7 bases at J, with 15 bases in the middle. The CDR3 loop spans 13 amino acids.

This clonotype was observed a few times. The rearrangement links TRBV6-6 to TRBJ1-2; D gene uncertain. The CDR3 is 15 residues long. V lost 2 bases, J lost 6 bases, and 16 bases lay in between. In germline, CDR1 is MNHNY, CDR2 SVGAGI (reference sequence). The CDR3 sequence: CASSYALGSEDGYTF. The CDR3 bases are TGTGCCAGCAGTTACGCGTTGGGCTCTGAGGATGGCTACACCTTC.

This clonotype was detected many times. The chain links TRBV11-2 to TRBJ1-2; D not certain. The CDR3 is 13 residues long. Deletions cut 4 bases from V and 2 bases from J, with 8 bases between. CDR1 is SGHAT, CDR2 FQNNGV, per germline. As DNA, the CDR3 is TGTGCCAGCAGCTCATCTTCCAACTATGGCTACACCTTC. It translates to CASSSSSNYGYTF.

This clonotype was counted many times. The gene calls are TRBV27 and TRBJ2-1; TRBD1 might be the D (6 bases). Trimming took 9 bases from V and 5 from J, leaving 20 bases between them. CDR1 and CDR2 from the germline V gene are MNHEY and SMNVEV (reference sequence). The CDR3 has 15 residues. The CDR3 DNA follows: TGTGCCAGTTCCTATGGGACAAAACTCCACAATGAGCAGTTCTTC. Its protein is CASSYGTKLHNEQFF.

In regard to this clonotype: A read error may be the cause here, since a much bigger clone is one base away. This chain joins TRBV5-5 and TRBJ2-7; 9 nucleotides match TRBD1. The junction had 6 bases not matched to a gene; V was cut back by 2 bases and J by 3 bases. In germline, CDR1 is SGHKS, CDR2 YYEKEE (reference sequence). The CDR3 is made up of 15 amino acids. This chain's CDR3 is CASSFGQGTYYEQYF. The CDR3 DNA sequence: TGTGCCAGCAGCTTTGGACAGGGGACATACTACGAGCAGTACTTC.

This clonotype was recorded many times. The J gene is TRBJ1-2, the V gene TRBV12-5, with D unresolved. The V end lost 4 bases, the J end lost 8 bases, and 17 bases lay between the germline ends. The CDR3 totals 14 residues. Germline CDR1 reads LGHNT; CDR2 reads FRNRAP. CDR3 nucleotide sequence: TGTGCTAGTGGTTCCCCCGGGTCCAAGGAAGGCTACACCTTC. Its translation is CASGSPGSKEGYTF.

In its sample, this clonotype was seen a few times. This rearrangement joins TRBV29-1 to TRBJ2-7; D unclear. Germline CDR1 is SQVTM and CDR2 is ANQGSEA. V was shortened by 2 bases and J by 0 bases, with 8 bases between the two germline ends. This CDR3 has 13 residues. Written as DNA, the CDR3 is TGCAGCGTTGAATATCCGAGCTCCTACGAGCAGTACTTC. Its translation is CSVEYPSSYEQYF.

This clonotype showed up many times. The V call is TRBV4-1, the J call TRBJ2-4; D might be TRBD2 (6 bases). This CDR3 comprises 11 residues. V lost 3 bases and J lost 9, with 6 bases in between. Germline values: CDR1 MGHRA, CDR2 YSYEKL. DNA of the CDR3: TGCGCCAGCAGCCAGGAGGGCATTCAGTACTTC. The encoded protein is CASSQEGIQYF.

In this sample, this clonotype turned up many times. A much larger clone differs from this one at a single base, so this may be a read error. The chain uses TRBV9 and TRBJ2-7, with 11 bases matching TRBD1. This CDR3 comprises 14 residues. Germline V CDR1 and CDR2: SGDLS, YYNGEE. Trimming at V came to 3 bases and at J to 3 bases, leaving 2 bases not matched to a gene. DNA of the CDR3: TGTGCCAGCAGCGACGGGACAGGGGGCTACGAGCAGTACTTC. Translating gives CASSDGTGGYEQYF.

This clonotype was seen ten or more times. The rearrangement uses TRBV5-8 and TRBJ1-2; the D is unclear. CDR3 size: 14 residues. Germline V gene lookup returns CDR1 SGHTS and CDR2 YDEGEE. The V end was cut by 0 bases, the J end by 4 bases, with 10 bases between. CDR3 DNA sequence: TGTGCCAGCAGCTTGGCAGGCCGGGGCTATGGCTACACCTTC. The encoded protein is CASSLAGRGYGYTF. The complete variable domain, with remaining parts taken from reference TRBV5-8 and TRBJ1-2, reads EAGVTQSPTHLIKTRGQQATLRCSPISGHTSVYWYQQALGLGLQFLLWYDEGEERNRGNFPPRFSGRQFPNYSSELNVNALELEDSALYLCASSLAGRGYGYTFGSGTRLTVV.

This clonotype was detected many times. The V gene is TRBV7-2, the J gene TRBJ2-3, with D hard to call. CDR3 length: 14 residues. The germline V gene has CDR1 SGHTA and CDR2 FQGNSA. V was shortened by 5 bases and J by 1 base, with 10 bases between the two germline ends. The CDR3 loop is CASSGRTRTDTQYF. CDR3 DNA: TGTGCCAGCAGCGGACGGACCCGCACAGATACGCAGTATTTT.

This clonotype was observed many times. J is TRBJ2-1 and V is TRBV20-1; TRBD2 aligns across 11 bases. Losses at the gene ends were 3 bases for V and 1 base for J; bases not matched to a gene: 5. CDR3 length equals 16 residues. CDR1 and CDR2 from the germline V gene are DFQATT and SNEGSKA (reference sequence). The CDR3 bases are TGCAGTGCTAGGGTGACTAGCGGGATATCCTACAATGAGCAGTTCTTC. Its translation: CSARVTSGISYNEQFF.